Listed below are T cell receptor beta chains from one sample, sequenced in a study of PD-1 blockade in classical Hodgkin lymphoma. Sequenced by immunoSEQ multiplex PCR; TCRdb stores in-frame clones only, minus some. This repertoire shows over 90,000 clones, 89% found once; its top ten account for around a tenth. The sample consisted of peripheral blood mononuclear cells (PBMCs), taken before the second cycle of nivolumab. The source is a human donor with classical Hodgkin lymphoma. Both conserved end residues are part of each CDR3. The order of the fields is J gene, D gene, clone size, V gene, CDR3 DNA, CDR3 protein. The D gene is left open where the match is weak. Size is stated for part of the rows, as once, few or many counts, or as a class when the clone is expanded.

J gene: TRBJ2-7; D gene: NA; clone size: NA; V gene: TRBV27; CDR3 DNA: TGTGCCAGCAGTTGGGGATCGATAGGAGCCGAGCAGTACTTC; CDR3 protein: CASSWGSIGAEQYF
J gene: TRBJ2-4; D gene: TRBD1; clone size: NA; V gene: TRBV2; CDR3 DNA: TGTGCCAGCAAGGACAGGGGCGGGAACATTCAGTACTTC; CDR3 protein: CASKDRGGNIQYF
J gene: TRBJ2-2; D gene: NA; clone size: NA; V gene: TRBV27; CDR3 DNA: TGTGCCAGCAGTTCGGATAGGGTCACCGGGGAGCTGTTTTTT; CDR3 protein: CASSSDRVTGELFF
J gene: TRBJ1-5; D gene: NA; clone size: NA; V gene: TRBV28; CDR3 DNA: TGTGCCAGCAGTTTTAGCATATCGGATCAGCCCCAGCATTTT; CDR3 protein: CASSFSISDQPQHF
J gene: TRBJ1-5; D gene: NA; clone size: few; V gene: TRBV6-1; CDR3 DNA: TGTGCCAGCAGTGAAGTCGCAGACTATAATCAGCCCCAGCATTTT; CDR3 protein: CASSEVADYNQPQHF
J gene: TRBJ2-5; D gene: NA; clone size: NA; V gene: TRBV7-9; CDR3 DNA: TGTGCCAGCAGCTTAGGTTGGGACATTTTAGGCGAAGAGACCCAGTACTTC; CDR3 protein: CASSLGWDILGEETQYF
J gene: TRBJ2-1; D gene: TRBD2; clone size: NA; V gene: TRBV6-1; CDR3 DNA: TGTGCCAGCAGCCGACTAGCGACCTACAATGAGCAGTTCTTC; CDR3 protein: CASSRLATYNEQFF
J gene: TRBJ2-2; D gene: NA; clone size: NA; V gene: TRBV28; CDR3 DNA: TGTGCCAGCAGTTACACCACCCTGGGGCGACTGAACACCGGGGAGCTGTTTTTT; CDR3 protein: CASSYTTLGRLNTGELFF
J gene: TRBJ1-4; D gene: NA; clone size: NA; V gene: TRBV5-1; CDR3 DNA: TGCGCCAGCAGCTTGGACGGGGACTCCCAAAAACTGTTTTTT; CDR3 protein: CASSLDGDSQKLFF
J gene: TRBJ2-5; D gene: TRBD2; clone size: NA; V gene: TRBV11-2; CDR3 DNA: TGTGCCAGCAGCTCGAGCGGGGGGCCCAAGACCCAGTACTTC; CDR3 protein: CASSSSGGPKTQYF
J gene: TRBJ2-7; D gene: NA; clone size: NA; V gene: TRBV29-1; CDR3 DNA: TGCAGCGTTGAAGTGGTGGGAGGCCATTCCTACGAGCAGTACTTC; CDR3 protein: CSVEVVGGHSYEQYF
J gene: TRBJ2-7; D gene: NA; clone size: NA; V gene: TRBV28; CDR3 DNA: TGTGCCAGCAGTTTGAGGGGTTCCGAGCAGTACTTC; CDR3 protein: CASSLRGSEQYF
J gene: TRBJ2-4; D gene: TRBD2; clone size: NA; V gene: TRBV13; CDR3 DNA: TGTGCCAGCAGCTTAGTCGGGGGGGCAGCCAAAAACATTCAGTACTTC; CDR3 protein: CASSLVGGAAKNIQYF
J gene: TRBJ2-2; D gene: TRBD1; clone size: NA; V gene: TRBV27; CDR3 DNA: TGTGCCAGCTCAAACCGGGACAGGGGGTACACCGGGGAGCTGTTTTTT; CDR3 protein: CASSNRDRGYTGELFF
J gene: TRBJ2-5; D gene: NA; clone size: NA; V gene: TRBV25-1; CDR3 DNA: TGTGCCAGCAGTGAATTTGAGGGGTGGTACCAAGAGACCCAGTACTTC; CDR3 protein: CASSEFEGWYQETQYF
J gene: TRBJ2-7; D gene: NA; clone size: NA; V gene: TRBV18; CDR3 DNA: TGTGCCAGCTCACCCAAGGAAGAGCAGTACTTC; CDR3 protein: CASSPKEEQYF
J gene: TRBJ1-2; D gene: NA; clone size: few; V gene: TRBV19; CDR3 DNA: TGTGCCACTCGGAGCCCTTGGACAGTCTATGGCTACACCTTC; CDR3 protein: CATRSPWTVYGYTF
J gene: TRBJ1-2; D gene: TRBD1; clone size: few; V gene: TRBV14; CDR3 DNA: TGTGCCAGCAGCCCAGGGACAGCTTACTATGGCTACACCTTC; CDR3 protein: CASSPGTAYYGYTF
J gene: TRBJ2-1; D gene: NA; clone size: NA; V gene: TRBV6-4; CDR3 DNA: TGTGCCAGCAGTGCGGGCCCAGGGCCCAATGAGCAGTTCTTC; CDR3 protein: CASSAGPGPNEQFF
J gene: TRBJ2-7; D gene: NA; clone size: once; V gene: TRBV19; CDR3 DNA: TGTGCCAGTCAGGAAACGGGCCTCTCCTACGAGCAGTACTTC; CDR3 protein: CASQETGLSYEQYF
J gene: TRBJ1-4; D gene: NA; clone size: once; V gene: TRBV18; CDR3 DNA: TGTGCCAGCTCACCGTTTCGGGACCGAGCTGAAAAACTGTTTTTT; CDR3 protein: CASSPFRDRAEKLFF
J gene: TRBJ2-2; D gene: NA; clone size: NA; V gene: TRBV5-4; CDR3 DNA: TGTGCCAGCAGCCGTGACAGTCGAACCGGGGAGCTGTTTTTT; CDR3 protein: CASSRDSRTGELFF
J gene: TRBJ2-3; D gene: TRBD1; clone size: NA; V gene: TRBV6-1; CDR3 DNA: TGTGCCAGCAGCCGACAGGGCCCAGATACGCAGTATTTT; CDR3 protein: CASSRQGPDTQYF
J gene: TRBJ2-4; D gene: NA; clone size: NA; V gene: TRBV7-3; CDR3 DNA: TGTGCCAGCAGCTTTCGGGCGGATCAGGGAAACATTCAGTACTTC; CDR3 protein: CASSFRADQGNIQYF
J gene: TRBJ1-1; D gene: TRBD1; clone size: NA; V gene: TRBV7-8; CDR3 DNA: TGTGCCAGCGGGGGACAGGGGGCTTTAGCTGAAGCTTTCTTT; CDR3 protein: CASGGQGALAEAFF
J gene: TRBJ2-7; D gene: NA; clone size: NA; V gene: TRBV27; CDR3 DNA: TGTGCCAGCAGTTTATCGGGGAATCCCGTCTACGAGCAGTACTTC; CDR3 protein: CASSLSGNPVYEQYF
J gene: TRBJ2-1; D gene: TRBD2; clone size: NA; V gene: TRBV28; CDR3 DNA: TGTGCCAGCAGACGCGGGAGGGCCAGTTCATACAATGAGCAGTTCTTC; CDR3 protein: CASRRGRASSYNEQFF
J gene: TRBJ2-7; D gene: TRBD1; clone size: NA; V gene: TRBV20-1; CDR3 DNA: TGCAGTGCTAGGACAGGGATCATAGCACACTTC; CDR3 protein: CSARTGIIAHF
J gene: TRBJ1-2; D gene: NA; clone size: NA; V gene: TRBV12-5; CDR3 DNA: TGTGCTAGTGGTTTGGAGTATCAGGGGCTTAGTAACTATGGCTACACCTTC; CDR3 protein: CASGLEYQGLSNYGYTF
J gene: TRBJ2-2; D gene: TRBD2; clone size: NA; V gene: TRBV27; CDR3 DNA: TGTGCCAGCAGTTTGGCTAGCGGAGCCCTCACCGGGGAGCTGTTTTTT; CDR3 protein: CASSLASGALTGELFF
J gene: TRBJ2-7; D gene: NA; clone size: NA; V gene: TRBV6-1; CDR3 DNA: TGTGCCAGCAGTAAAGAAGGGACGGTAAGCTCCTACGAGCAGTACTTC; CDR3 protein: CASSKEGTVSSYEQYF
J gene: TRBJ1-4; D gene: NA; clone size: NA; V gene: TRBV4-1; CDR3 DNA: TGCGCCAGCAGCATAACGAGGAGTACTAATGAAAAACTGTTTTTT; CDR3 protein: CASSITRSTNEKLFF
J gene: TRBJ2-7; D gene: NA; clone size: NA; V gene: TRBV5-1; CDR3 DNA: TGCGCCAGCAGCTTGGACGACAGCTCCTACGAGCAGTACTTC; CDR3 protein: CASSLDDSSYEQYF
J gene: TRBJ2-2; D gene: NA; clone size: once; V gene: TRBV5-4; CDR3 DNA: TGTGCCAGCAGCCGTGTACAGGAGCCCACCGGGGAGCTGTTTTTT; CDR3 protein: CASSRVQEPTGELFF
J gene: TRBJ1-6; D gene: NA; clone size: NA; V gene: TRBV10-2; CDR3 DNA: TGCGCCAGCAGGGTAGGGAATAATTCACCCCTCCACTTT; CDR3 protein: CASRVGNNSPLHF
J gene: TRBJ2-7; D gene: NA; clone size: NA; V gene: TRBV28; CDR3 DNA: TGTGCCAGCAGTTTATTCAGGGCCCACTCCTACGAGCAGTACTTC; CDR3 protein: CASSLFRAHSYEQYF
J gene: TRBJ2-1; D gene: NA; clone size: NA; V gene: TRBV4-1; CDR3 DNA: TGCGCCAGCAGCCGGGGACCCTCCTACAATGAGCAGTTCTTC; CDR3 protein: CASSRGPSYNEQFF
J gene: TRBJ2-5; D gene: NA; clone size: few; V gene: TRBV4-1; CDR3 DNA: TGCGCCAGCAGCCAAGAGGGAGAGGGGGAGACCCAGTACTTC; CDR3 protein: CASSQEGEGETQYF
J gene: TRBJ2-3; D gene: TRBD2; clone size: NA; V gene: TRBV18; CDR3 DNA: TGTGCCAGCTCACCACCGAAATCCCTAGCGGGCACAGATACGCAGTATTTT; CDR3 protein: CASSPPKSLAGTDTQYF
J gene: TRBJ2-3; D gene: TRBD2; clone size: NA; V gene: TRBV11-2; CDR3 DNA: TGTGCCAGCAGCTTGGGGGGGAGCACAGATACGCAGTATTTT; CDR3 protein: CASSLGGSTDTQYF
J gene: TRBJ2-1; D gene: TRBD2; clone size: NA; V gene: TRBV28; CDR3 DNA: TGTGCCAGCTGGCCGCGGGGTAGCGGGTATGAGCAGTTCTTC; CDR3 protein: CASWPRGSGYEQFF
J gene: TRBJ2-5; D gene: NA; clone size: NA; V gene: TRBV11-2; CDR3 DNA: TGTGCCAGCAGCTTAGCCCCCAACCTGCGTACCGGTGAGACCCAGTACTTC; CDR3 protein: CASSLAPNLRTGETQYF
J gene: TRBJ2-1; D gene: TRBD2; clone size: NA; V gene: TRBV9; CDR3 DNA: TGTGCCAGCAGCGTAGAGGCAGCGGGGGGGCGCGACAATGAGCAGTTCTTC; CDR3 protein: CASSVEAAGGRDNEQFF
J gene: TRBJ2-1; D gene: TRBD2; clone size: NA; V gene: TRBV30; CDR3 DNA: TGTGCCTGGAGTGATACTAGCGGGTTCTACAATGAGCAGTTCTTC; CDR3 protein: CAWSDTSGFYNEQFF
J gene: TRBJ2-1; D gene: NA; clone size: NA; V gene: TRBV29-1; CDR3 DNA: TGCAGCGTTGAAGAATCGGCTAGCGCGTACAATGAGCAGTTCTTC; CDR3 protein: CSVEESASAYNEQFF